This TCR beta chain is drawn from a study of T cell clonality in common variable immunodeficiency. General study points: In common variable immunodeficiency, TCR beta chains reportedly carried fewer deletions and N-nucleotide insertions. CVID subjects showed higher TCRbeta clonality than healthy controls. Shared TCRbeta clones were fewer between CVID subjects than controls.

Diagnosis required reduced IgG, IgA and/or IgM with specific antibody deficiency. Most patients and controls had Caucasian heritage. The ends were cut back, 5 bases at V and 4 bases at J, with 15 bases in the middle. Germline CDR1 SGHAT, CDR2 FQNNGV. The CDR3 covers 14 residues. Worth noting for this clone: Antigen unknown. The DNA ends 3 residues before the CDR3 does, and the rest of the CDR3 is filled in from the germline J gene.

The method was immunoSEQ multiplex PCR; TCRdb's version includes in-frame clones alone and lacks a portion of them. Reported are approximately 30,000 clones, none seen only once; the ten largest carry approximately 3.8%. This clonotype was obtained from a human donor with common variable immunodeficiency. The chain recombines TRBV11-2 with TRBJ2-7, with a tentative D call TRBD1 (6 bases). The sequencing input was peripheral blood mononuclear cells. The CDR3 is CASSPTTGTYEQYF. CDR3 DNA (partial): TGTGCCAGCAGCCCTACGACAGGAACTTACGAG.